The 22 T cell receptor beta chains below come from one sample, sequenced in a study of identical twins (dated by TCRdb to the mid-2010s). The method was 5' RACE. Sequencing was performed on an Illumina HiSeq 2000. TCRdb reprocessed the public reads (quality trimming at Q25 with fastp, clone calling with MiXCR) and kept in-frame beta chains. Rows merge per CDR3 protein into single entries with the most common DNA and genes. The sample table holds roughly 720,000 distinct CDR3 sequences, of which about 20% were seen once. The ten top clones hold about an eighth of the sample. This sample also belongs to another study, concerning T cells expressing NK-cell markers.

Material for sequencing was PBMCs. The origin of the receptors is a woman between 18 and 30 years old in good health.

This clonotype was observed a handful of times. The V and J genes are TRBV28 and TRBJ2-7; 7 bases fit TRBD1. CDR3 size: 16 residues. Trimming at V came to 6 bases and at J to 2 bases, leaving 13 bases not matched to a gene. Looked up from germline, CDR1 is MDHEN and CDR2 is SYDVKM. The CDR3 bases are TGTGCCAGCAGCTTTCGTACAGGGGTGAGGGCCTACGAGCAGTACTTC. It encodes CASSFRTGVRAYEQYF. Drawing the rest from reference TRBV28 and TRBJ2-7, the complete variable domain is DVKVTQSSRYLVKRTGEKVFLECVQDMDHENMFWYRQDPGLGLRLIYFSYDVKMKEKGDIPEGYSVSREKKERFSLILESASTNQTSMYLCASSFRTGVRAYEQYFGPGTRLTVT.

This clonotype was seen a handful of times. As DNA, the CDR3 is TGTGCCAGCGGCTCGGTAGCGGGAGGACGCACAGATACGCAGTATTTT. Amino acid sequence: CASGSVAGGRTDTQYF. V and J are TRBV7-9 and TRBJ2-3; 10 bases fit TRBD2. V lost 8 bases and J lost 1; bases outside the gene matches: 9. CDR1 SEHNR and CDR2 FQNEAQ come from the germline V gene (reference sequence). The CDR3 covers 16 residues.

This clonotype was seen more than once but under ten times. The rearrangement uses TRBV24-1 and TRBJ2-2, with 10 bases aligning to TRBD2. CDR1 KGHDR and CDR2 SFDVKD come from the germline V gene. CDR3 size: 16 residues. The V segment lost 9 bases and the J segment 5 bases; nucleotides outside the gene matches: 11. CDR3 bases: TGTGCCACCTCCGACGTGGCTAGCGGGAGTACCGGGGAGCTGTTTTTT. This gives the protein CATSDVASGSTGELFF.

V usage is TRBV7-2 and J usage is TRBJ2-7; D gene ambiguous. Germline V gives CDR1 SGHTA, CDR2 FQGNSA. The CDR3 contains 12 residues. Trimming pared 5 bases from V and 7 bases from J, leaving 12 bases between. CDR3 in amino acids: CASSTAPREQYF. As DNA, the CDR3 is TGTGCCAGCAGCACAGCCCCTAGGGAGCAGTACTTC. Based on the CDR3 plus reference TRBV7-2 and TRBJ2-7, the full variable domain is GAGVSQSPSNKVTEKGKDVELRCDPISGHTALYWYRQSLGQGLEFLIYFQGNSAPDKSGLPSDRFSAERTGGSVSTLTIQRTQQEDSAVYLCASSTAPREQYFGPGTRLTVT.

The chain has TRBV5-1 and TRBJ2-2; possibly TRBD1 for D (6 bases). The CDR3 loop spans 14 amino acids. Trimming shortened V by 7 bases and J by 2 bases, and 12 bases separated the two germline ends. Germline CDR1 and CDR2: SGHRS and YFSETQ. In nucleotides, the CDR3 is TGCGCCAGCGCCAGGACAGACAACACCGGGGAGCTGTTTTTT. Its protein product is CASARTDNTGELFF.

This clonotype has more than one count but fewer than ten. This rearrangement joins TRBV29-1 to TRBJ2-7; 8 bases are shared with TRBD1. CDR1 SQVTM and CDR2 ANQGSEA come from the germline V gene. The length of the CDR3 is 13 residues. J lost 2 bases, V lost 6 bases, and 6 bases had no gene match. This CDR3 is CSVALGQAYEQYF. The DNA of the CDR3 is TGCAGCGTGGCTCTGGGACAGGCCTACGAGCAGTACTTC.

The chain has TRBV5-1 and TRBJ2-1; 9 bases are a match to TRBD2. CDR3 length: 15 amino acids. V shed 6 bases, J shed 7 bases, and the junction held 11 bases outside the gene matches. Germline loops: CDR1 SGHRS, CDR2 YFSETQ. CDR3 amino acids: CASTSLSGSGNEQFF. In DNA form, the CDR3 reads TGCGCCAGCACCTCACTTAGCGGGAGTGGTAATGAGCAGTTCTTC.

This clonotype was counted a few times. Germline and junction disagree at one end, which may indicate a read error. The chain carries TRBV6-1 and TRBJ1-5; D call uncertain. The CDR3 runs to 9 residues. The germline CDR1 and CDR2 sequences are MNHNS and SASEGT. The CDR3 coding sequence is TGTGCCAGCAGTCAGCCCCAGCATTTT. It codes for CASSQPQHF.

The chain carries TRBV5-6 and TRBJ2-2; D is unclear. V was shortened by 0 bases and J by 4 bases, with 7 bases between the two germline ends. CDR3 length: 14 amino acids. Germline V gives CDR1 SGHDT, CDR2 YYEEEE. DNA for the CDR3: TGTGCCAGCAGCTTGGTGCAGATCACCGGGGAGCTGTTTTTT. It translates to CASSLVQITGELFF.

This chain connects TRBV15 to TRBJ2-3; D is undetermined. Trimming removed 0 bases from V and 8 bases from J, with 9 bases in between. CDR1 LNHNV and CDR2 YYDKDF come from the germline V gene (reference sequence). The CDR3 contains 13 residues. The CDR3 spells CATSRDLFPTQYF. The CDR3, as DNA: TGTGCCACCAGCAGAGATCTCTTTCCTACGCAGTATTTT.

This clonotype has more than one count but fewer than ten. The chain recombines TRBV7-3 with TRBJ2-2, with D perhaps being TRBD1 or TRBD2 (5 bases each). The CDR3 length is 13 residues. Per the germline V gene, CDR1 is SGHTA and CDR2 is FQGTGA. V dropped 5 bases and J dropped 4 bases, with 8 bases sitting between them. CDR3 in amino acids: CASSPGPTGELFF. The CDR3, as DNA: TGTGCCAGCAGCCCGGGGCCCACCGGGGAGCTGTTTTTT.

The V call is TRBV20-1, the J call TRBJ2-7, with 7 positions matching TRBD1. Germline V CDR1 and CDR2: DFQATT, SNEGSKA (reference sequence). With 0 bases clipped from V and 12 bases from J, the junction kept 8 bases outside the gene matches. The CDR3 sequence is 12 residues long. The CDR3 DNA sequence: TGCAGTGCTAGAGATCTGGGGGACAGCGTGTACTTC. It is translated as CSARDLGDSVYF.

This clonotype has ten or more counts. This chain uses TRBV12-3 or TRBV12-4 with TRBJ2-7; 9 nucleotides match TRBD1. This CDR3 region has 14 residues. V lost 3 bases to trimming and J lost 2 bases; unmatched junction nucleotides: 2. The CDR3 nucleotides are TGTGCCAGCAGTTTCGGGACAGGGCCCTACGAGCAGTACTTC. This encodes CASSFGTGPYEQYF.

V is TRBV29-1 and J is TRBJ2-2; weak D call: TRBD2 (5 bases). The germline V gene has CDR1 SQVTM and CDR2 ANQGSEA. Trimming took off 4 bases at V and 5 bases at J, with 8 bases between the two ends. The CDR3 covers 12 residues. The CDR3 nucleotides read TGCAGCGTTGTAGGGAGAACCGGGGAGCTGTTTTTT. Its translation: CSVVGRTGELFF.

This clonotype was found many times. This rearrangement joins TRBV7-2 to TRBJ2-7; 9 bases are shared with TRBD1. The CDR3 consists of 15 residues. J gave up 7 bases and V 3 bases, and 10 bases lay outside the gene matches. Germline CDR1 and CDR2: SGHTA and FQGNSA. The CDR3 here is CASSFTGQGMGEQYF. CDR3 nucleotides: TGTGCCAGCAGCTTTACGGGACAGGGCATGGGAGAGCAGTACTTC.

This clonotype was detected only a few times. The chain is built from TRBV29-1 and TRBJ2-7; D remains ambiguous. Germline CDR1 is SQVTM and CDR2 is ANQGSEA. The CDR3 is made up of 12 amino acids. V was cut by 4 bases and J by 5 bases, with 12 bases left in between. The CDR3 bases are TGCAGCGTTGGTAGCAGATATGACGAGCAGTACTTC. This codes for CSVGSRYDEQYF.

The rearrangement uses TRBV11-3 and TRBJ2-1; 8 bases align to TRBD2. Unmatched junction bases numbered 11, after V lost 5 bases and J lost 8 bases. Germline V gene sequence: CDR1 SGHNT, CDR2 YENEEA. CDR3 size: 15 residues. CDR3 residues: CASSALADPRDEQFF. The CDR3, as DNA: TGTGCCAGCAGCGCACTAGCGGACCCAAGGGATGAGCAGTTCTTC.

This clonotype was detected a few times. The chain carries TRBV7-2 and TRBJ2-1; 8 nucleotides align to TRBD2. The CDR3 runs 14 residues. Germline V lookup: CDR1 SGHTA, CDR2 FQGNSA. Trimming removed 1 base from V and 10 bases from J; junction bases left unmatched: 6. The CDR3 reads CASSLGAGAREQFF. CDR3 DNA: TGTGCCAGCAGCTTAGGAGCGGGAGCCCGAGAGCAGTTCTTC.

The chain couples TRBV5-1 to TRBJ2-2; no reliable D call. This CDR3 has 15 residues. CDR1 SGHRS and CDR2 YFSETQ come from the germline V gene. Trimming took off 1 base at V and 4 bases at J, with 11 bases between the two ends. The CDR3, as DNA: TGCGCCAGCAGCTTGACAACAACGAGCACCGGGGAGCTGTTTTTT. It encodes CASSLTTTSTGELFF.

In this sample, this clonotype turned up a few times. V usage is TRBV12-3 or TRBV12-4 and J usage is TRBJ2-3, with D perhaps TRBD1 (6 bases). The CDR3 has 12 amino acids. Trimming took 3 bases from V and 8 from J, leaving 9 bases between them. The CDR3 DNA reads TGTGCCAGCAGTTTTGGGGGCACTACGCAGTATTTT. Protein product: CASSFGGTTQYF.

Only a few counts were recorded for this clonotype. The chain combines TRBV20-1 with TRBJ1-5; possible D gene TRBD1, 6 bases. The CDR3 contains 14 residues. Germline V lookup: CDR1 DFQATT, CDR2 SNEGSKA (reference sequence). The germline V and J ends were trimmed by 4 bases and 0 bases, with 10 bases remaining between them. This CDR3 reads CSATGTLSNQPQHF. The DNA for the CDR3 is TGCAGTGCTACCGGGACACTTAGCAATCAGCCCCAGCATTTT.

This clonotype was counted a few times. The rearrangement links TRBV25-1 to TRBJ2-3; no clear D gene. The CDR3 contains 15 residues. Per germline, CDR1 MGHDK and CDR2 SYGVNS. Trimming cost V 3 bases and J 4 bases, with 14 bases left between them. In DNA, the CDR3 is TGTGCCAGCAGTGATTTGGAATGGCCCGCAGATACGCAGTATTTT. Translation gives CASSDLEWPADTQYF.